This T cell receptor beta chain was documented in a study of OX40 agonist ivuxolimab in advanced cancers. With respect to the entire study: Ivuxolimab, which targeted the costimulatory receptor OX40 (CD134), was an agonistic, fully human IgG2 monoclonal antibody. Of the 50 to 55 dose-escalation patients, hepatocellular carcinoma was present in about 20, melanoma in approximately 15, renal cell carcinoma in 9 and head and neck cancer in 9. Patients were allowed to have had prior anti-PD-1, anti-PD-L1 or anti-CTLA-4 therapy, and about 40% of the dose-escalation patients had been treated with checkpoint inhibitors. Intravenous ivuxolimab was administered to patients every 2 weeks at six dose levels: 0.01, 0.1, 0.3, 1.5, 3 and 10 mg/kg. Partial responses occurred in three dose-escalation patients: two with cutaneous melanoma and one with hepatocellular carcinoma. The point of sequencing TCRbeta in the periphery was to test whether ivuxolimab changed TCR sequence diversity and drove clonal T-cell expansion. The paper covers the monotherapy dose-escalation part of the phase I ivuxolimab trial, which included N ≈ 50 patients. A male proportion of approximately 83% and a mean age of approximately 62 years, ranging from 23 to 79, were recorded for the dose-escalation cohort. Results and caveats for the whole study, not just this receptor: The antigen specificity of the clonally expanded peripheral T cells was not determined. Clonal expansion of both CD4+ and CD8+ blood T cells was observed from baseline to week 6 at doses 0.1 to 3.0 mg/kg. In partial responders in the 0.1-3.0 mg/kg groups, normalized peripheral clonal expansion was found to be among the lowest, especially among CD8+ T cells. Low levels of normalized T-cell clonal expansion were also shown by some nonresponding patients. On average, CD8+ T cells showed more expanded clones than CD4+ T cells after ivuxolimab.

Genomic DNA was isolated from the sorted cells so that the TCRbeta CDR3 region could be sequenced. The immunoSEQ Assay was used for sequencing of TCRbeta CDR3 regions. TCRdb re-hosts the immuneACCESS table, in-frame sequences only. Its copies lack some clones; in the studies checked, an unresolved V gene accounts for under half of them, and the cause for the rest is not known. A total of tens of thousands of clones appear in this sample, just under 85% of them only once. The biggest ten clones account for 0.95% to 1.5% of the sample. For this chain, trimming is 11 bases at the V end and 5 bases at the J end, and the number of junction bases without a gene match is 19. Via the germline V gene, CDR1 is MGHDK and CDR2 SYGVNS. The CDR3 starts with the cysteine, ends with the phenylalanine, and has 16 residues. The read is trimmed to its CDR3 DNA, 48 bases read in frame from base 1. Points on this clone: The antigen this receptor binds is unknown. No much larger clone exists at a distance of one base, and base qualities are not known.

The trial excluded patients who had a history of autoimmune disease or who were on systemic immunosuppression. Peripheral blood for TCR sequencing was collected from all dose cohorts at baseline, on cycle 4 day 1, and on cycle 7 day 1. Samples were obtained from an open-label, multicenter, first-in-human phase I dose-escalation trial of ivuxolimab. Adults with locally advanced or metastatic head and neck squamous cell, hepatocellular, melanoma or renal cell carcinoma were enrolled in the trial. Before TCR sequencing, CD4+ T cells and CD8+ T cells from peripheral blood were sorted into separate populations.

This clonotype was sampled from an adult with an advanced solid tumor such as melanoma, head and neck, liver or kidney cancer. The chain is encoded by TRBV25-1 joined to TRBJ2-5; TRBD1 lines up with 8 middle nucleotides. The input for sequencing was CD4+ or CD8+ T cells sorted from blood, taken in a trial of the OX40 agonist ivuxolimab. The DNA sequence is TGTGCCGCCCAGTTAACCAGGGGGCGCCAATGGGAGACCCAGTACTTC. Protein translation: CAAQLTRGRQWETQYF. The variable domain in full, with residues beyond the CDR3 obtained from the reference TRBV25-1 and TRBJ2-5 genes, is EADIYQTPRYLVIGTGKKITLECSQTMGHDKMYWYQQDPGMELHLIHYSYGVNSTEKGDLSSESTVSRIRTEHFPLTLESARPSHTSQYLCAAQLTRGRQWETQYFGPGTRLLVL.